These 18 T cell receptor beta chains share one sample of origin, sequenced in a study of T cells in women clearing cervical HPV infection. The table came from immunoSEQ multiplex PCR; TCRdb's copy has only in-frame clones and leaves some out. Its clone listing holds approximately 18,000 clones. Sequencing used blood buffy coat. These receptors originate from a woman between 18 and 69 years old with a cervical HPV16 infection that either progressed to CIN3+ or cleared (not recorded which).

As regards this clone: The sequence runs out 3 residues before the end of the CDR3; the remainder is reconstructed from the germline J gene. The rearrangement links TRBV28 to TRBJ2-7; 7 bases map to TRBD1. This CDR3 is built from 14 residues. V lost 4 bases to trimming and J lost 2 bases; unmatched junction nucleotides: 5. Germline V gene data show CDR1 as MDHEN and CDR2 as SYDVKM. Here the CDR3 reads CASSSPTGTYEQYF. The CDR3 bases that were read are TGTGCCAGCAGTTCACCGACAGGGACCTACGAG. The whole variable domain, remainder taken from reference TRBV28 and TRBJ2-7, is DVKVTQSSRYLVKRTGEKVFLECVQDMDHENMFWYRQDPGLGLRLIYFSYDVKMKEKGDIPEGYSVSREKKERFSLILESASTNQTSMYLCASSSPTGTYEQYFGPGTRLTVT.

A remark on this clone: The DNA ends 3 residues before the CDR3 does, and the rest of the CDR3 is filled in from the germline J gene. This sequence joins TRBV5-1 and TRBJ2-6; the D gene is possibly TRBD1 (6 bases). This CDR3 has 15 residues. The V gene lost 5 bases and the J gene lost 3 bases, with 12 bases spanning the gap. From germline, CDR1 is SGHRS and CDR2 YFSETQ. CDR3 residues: CASSSDSNGANVLTF. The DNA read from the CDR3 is TGCGCCAGCAGTTCGGACAGCAATGGGGCCAACGTC.

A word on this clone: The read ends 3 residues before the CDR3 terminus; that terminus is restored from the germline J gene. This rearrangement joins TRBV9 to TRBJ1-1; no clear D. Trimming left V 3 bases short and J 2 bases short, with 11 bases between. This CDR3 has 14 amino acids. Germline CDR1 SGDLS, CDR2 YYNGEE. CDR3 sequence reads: CASSAGSLNTEAFF. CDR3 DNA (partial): TGTGCCAGCAGCGCAGGTTCCCTAAACACTGAA.

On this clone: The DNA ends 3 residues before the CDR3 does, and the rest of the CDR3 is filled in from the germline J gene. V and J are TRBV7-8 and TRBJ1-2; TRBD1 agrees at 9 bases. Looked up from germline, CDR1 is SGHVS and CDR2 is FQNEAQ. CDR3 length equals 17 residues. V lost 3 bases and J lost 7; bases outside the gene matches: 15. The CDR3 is CASSFPPGTGTRSGYTF. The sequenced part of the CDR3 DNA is TGTGCCAGCAGCTTCCCTCCCGGGACAGGGACTAGGAGTGGC. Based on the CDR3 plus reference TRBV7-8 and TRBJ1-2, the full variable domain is GAGVSQSPRYKVAKRGQDVALRCDPISGHVSLFWYQQALGQGPEFLTYFQNEAQLDKSGLPSDRFFAERPEGSVSTLKIQRTQQEDSAVYLCASSFPPGTGTRSGYTFGSGTRLTVV.

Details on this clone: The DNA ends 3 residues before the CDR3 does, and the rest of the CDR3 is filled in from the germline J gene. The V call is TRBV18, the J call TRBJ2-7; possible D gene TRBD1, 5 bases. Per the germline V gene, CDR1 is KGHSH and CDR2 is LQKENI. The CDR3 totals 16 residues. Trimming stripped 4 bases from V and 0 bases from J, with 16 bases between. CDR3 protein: CASSLIPGSSSYEQYF. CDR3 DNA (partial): TGTGCCAGCTCACTCATCCCAGGGTCTAGCTCCTACGAG. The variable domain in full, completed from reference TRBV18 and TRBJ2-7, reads NAGVMQNPRHLVRRRGQEARLRCSPMKGHSHVYWYRQLPEEGLKFMVYLQKENIIDESGMPKERFSAEFPKEGPSILRIQQVVRGDSAAYFCASSLIPGSSSYEQYFGPGTRLTVT.

CDR3 sequence reads: CASSLTASGGARDTQYF. The sequenced CDR3 bases are TGCGCCAGCAGCTTGACAGCTAGCGGGGGGGCCAGGGATACG. The rearrangement links TRBV5-1 to TRBJ2-3; 12 bases fit TRBD2. Read data end 3 residues before the CDR3 end; the end is taken from the germline J gene. This CDR3 comprises 17 residues. Germline V gene sequence: CDR1 SGHRS, CDR2 YFSETQ. The V gene end was trimmed by 1 base and the J gene end by 6 bases; junction bases not matched to a gene: 9. Drawing the rest from reference TRBV5-1 and TRBJ2-3, the complete variable domain is KAGVTQTPRYLIKTRGQQVTLSCSPISGHRSVSWYQQTPGQGLQFLFEYFSETQRNKGNFPGRFSGRQFSNSRSEMNVSTLELGDSALYLCASSLTASGGARDTQYFGPGTRLTVL.

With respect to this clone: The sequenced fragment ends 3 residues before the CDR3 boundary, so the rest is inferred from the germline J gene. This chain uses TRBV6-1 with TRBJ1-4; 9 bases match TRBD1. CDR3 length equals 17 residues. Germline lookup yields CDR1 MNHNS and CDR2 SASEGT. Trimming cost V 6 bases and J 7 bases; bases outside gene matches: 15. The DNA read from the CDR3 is TGTGCCAGCAGGGAAACAGGGTTGGGGACAGGGAGTGAAAAA. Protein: CASRETGLGTGSEK. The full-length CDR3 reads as CASRETGLGTGSEKLFF.

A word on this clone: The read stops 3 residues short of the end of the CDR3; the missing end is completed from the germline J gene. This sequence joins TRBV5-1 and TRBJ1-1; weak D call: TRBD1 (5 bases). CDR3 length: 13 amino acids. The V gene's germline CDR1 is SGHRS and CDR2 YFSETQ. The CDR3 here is CASSLALDNQAFF. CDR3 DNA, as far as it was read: TGCGCCAGCAGCTTGGCCTTGGACAACCAA.

CDR3 loop: CAWSVGLAADTQYF. The CDR3 DNA, read in part, is TGTGCCTGGAGTGTAGGACTAGCGGCAGATACG. The rearrangement uses TRBV30 and TRBJ2-3; 10 positions match TRBD2. Read data end 3 residues before the CDR3 end; the end is taken from the germline J gene. V shed 0 bases and J 4 bases; nucleotides not matched to a gene: 1. Per germline, CDR1 GTSNPN and CDR2 SVGIG (reference sequence). The CDR3 spans 14 residues. Variable domain in full (rest from reference TRBV30 and TRBJ2-3): SQTIHQWPATLVQPVGSPLSLECTVEGTSNPNLYWYRQAAGRGLQLLFYSVGIGQISSEVPQNLSASRPQDRQFILSSKKLLLSDSGFYLCAWSVGLAADTQYFGPGTRLTVL.

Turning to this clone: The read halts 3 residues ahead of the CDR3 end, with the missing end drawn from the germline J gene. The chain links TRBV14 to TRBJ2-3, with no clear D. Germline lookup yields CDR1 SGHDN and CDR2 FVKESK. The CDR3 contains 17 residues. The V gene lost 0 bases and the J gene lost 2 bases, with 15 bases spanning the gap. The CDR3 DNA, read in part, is TGTGCCAGCAGCCAAGATATGAGCCAAAAAGCCACAGATACG. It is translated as CASSQDMSQKATDT. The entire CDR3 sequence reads CASSQDMSQKATDTQYF.

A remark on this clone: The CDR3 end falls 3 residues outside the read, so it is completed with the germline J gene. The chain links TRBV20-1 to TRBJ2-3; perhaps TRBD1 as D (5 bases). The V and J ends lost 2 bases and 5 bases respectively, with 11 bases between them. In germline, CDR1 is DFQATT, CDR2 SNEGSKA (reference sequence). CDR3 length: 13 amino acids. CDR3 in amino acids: CSARFLQGDTQYF. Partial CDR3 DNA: TGCAGTGCTAGATTCCTTCAGGGAGATACG.

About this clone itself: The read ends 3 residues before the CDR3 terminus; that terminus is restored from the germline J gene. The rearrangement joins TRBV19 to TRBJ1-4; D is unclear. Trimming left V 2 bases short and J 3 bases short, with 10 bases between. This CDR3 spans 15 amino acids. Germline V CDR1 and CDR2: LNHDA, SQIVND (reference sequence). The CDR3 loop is CASSILRASNEKLFF. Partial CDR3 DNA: TGTGCCAGTAGTATATTGAGAGCATCTAATGAAAAA.

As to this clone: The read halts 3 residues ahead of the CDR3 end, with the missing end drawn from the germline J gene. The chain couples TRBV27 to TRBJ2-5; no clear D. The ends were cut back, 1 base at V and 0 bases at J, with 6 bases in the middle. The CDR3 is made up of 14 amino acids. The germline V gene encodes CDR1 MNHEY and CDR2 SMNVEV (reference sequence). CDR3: CASSLWAYQETQYF. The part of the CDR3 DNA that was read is TGTGCCAGCAGTTTATGGGCGTACCAAGAGACC.

The covered CDR3 bases are TGTGCCAGCAGCCTAAGACAGGGTGGCTCCTACGAG. This codes for CASSLRQGGSYE. The whole CDR3 region reads CASSLRQGGSYEQYF. J is TRBJ2-7 and V is TRBV5-4, with 7 bases matching TRBD1. From the germline J gene comes the end of the CDR3, since the read stops 3 residues before it. This CDR3 is built from 15 residues. V lost 4 bases and J lost 0; bases outside the gene matches: 7. CDR1 and CDR2 (germline): SGHNT, YYREEE (reference sequence).

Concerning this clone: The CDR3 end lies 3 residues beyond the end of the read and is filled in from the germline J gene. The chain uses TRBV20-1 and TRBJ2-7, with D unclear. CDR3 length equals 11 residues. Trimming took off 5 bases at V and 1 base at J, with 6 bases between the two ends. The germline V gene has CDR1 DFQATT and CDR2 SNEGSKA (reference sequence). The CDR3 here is CSAVNSYEQYF. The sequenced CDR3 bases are TGCAGTGCTGTCAATTCCTACGAG.

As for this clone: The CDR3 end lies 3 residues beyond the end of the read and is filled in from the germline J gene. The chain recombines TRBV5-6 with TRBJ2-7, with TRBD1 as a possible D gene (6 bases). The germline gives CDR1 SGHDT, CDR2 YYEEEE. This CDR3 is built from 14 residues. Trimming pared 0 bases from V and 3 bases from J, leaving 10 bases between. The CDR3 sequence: CASSLGGQHYEQYF. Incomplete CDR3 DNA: TGTGCCAGCAGCTTGGGTGGACAGCACTACGAG.

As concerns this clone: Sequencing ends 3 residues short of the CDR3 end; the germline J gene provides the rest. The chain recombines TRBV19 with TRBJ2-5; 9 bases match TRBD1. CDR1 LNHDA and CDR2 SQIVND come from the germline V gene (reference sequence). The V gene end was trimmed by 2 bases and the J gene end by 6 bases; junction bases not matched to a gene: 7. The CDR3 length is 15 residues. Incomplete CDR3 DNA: TGTGCCAGTAGTATATCGGGACAGGGAATAAAGACC. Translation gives CASSISGQGIKT. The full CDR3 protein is CASSISGQGIKTQYF.

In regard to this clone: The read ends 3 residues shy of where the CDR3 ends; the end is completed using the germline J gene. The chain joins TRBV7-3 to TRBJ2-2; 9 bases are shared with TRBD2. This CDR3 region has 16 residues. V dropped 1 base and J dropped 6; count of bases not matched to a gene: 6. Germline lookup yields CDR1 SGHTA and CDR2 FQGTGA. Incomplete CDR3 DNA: TGTGCCAGCAGCTTAATTGGGGGGACTAGCCCCGGGGAG. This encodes CASSLIGGTSPGE. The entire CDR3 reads CASSLIGGTSPGELFF.